This T cell receptor beta chain was profiled in a study of blood T cell repertoires in COVID-19 (dated by TCRdb to the early 2020s). About the investigation overall: Collaborator samples came from the United States, Italy and Spain and covered acute and convalescent phases of COVID-19. The prospective study material was composed of cDNA or gDNA derived from T cells, B-cell-depleted T cells, or PBMCs. Subjects who had been exposed to COVID-19, were actively infected with it, or had recovered from it provided the deeply sampled blood TCRbeta repertoires that made up the dataset. The repertoires were released in a freely available public database meant as a resource for research on the immune response to SARS-CoV-2. Samples came from the ongoing ImmuneRACE study (first 160 participants) plus 1,254 subjects from 6 global collaborators. A de-identified subject ID, COVID-19 status, age in years and sex were almost always included in the sample metadata. Where available, HLA class I and class II types were taken from metadata supplied by the sample provider and were not determined by assay-based typing.

The immunoSEQ Assay, a bias-controlled multiplex PCR, was used to amplify TCRbeta CDR3 regions from genomic DNA. In the authors' own workflow: Nucleated cell counts per sample were estimated from amplification of reference gene primers within the assay. To quantify the absolute abundance of each unique TCRbeta CDR3 rearrangement, sequence reads were collapsed and filtered. Productive Simpson clonality was computed per sample as the square root of Simpson's diversity index over productive rearrangements. TCRdb limited this immuneACCESS table to in-frame rearrangements with V and J called. A share of clones is missing; checked studies link under half to unresolved V genes, and the rest is unexplained. V and J calls and clone size are as listed in that table; D and trimming were resolved from the DNA. This sample gives over 30,000 clones in total; around nine tenths of them show up just once. The ten most abundant clones make up less than 15% of the sample.

Whole blood was collected in K2EDTA tubes by collaborating institutions according to the institutions' own protocols. Collaborator samples were shipped for TCRbeta analysis as frozen whole blood, isolated PBMCs, or DNA extracted from either sample type. Remarks on this clone: No antigen is known for it. Base qualities are not at hand, and no much larger clone is one base apart.

Reading from cysteine to phenylalanine, the CDR3 counts 15 amino acids. Kept here is only the CDR3 DNA, which spans 45 bases and is read in frame from base 1. Via the germline V gene (reference sequence), CDR1 is DFQATT and CDR2 SNEGSKA. Ends trimmed: V by 3 bases, J by 2 bases; bases unmatched to a gene: 6. What the research found in general, with its limitations: Clinical and demographic metadata were provided uncurated, with the amount varying by source and participant.

The sequence joins TRBV20-1 to TRBJ2-3, with 9 junctional bases fitting TRBD2. Sequenced sample: peripheral blood. This clonotype originated in a man between 65 and 85 years old with active COVID-19. For the CDR3, the sequence is CSASEASGNTDTQYF. The sequenced DNA: TGCAGTGCTAGTGAGGCTAGCGGGAACACAGATACGCAGTATTTT.